Described below is a single T cell receptor beta chain sequence and its context. Its antigen is not identified. The sample belongs to a study of cytotoxic CD8 clonotypes in ibrutinib-treated CLL. Findings and limits, study-wide: Baseline levels of clonality went above those of age-matched healthy donors and moved with circulating CD8+ T-cell counts. Treatment saw public clonotypes, which were uncommon, either contract or stay stable.

Investigators sought sequencing depths of between 1 in 200,000 and 1 in 1 million T cells. Only in-frame clones appear in the TCRdb table, and some are missing; sequencing was by immunoSEQ multiplex PCR. This table has 200,000 or so clones, approximately 70% appearing once. V lost 4 bases and J 2 bases, leaving 12 bases between the germline ends. The CDR3 is 14 amino acids. Germline V gives CDR1 MGHRA, CDR2 YSYEKL. The sample here was PBMCs, taken after 12 months of ibrutinib treatment. This chain joins TRBV4-1 and TRBJ2-7, with a possible D match to TRBD1 (6 bases). The sequence was obtained from a human donor with chronic lymphocytic leukemia. Here the CDR3 reads CASSLRKGAYEQYF. The CDR3 DNA sequence: TGCGCCAGCAGCCTCAGGAAGGGGGCCTACGAGCAGTACTTC.